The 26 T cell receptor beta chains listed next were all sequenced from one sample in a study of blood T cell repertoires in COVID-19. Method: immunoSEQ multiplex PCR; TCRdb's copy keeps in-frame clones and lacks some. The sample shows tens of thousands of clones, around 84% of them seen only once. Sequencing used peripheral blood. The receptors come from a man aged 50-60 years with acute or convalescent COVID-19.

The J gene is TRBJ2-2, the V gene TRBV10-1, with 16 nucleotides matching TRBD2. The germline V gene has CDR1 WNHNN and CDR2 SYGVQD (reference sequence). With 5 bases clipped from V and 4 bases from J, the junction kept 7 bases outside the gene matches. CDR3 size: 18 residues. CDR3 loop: CASSPGLAGGRFTGELFF. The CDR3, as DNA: TGCGCCAGCAGTCCGGGACTAGCGGGAGGGCGCTTCACCGGGGAGCTGTTTTTT.

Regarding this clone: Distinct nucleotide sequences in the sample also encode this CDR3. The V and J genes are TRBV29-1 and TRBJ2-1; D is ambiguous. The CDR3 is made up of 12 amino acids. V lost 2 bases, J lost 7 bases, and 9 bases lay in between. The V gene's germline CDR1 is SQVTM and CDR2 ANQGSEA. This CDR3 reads CSVERGYNEQFF. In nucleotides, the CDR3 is TGCAGCGTTGAAAGAGGCTATAATGAGCAGTTCTTC.

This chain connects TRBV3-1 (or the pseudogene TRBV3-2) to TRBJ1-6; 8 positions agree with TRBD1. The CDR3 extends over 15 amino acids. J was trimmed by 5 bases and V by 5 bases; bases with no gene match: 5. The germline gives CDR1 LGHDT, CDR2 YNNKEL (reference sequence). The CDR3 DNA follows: TGTGCCAGCAGCTTTGCGACAGGGGATAATTCACCCCTCCACTTT. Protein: CASSFATGDNSPLHF.

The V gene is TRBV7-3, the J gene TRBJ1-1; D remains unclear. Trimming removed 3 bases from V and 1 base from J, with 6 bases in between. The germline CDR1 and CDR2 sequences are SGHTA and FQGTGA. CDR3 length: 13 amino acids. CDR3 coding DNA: TGTGCCAGCAGCTTTTACAGGAACACTGAAGCTTTCTTT. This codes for CASSFYRNTEAFF.

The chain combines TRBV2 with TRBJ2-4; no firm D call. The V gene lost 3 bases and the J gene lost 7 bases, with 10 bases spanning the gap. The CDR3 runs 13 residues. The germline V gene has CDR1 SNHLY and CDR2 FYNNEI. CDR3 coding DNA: TGTGCCAGCAGTGAGCGCGGTATGAACATTCAGTACTTC. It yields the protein CASSERGMNIQYF.

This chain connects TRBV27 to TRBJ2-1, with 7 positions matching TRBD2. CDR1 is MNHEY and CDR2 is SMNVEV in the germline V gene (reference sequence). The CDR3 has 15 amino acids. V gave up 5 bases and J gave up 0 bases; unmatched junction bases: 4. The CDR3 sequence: CASSPRTSSYNEQFF. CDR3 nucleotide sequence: TGTGCCAGCAGTCCCCGGACTAGCTCCTACAATGAGCAGTTCTTC.

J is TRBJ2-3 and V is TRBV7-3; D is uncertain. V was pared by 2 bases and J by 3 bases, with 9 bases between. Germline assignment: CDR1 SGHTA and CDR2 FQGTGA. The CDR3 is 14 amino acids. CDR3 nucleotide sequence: TGTGCCAGCAGCTTAGGGTTCAGGACAGATACGCAGTATTTT. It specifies CASSLGFRTDTQYF.

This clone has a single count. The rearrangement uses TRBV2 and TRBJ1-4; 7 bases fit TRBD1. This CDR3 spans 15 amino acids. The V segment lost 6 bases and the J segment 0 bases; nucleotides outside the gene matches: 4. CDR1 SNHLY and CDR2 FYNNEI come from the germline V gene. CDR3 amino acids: CASREGTATNEKLFF. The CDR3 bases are TGTGCCAGCAGGGAGGGGACAGCAACTAATGAAAAACTGTTTTTT.

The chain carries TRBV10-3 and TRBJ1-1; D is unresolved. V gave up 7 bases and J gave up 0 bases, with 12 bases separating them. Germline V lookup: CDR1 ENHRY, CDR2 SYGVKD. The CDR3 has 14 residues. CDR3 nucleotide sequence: TGTGCCATCACTGACACGAGCGTGAACACTGAAGCTTTCTTT. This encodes CAITDTSVNTEAFF.

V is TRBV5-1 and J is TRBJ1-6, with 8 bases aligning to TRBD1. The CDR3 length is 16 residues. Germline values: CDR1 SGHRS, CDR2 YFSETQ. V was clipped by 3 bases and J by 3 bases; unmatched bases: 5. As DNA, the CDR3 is TGCGCCAGCAGCTCGGGACAGGAGCTCTATAATTCACCCCTCCACTTT. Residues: CASSSGQELYNSPLHF.

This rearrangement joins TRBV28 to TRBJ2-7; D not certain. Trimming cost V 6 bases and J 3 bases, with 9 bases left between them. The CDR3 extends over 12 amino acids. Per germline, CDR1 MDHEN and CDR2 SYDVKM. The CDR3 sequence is CASSDWVYEQYF. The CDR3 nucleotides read TGTGCCAGCAGCGACTGGGTCTACGAGCAGTACTTC.

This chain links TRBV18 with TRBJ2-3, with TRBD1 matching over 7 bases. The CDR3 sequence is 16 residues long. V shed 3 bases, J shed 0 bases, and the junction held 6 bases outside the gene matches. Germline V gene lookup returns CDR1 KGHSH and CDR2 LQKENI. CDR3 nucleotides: TGTGCCAGCTCACCCGGGACAGATTCTAGCACAGATACGCAGTATTTT. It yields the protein CASSPGTDSSTDTQYF.

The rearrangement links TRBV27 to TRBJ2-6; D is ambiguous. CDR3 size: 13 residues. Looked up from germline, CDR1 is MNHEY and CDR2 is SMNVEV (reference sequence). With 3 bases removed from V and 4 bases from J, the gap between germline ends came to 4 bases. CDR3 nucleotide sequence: TGTGCCAGCAGTTTCTCGGGGGCCAACGTCCTGACTTTC. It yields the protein CASSFSGANVLTF.

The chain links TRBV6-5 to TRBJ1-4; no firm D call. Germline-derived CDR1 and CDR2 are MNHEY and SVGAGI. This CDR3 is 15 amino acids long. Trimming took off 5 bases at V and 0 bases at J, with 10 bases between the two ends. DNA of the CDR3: TGTGCCAGCAGTCCGTCCAGCGCAACTAATGAAAAACTGTTTTTT. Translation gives CASSPSSATNEKLFF.

The DNA for the CDR3 is TGTGCCAGCAGCCCCGCTAGCTATCCGGTTGTCGCAGATACGCAGTATTTT. Its translation: CASSPASYPVVADTQYF. The gene calls are TRBV7-2 and TRBJ2-3; tentatively, D is TRBD2 (5 bases). Trimming cost V 5 bases and J 4 bases, with 22 bases left between them. CDR3 size: 17 residues. Germline CDR1 reads SGHTA; CDR2 reads FQGNSA.

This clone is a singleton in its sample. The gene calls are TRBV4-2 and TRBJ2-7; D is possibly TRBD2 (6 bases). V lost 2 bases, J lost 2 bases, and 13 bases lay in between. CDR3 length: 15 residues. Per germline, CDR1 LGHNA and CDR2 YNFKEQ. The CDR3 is CASSQSRDSPYEQYF. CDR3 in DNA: TGTGCCAGCAGCCAAAGCCGGGACTCACCCTACGAGCAGTACTTC.

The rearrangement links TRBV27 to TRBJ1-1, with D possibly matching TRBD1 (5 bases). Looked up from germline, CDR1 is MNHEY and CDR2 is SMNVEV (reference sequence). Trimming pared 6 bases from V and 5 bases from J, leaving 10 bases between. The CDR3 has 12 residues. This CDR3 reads CASRAGLTEAFF. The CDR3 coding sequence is TGTGCCAGCAGGGCAGGGTTGACTGAAGCTTTCTTT.

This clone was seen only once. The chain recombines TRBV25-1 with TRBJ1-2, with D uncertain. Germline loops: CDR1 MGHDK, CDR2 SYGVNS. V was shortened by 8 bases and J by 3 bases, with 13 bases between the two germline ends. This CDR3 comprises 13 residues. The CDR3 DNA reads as TGTGCCAGCGGACCGGACTCCTACTATGGCTACACCTTC. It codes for CASGPDSYYGYTF.

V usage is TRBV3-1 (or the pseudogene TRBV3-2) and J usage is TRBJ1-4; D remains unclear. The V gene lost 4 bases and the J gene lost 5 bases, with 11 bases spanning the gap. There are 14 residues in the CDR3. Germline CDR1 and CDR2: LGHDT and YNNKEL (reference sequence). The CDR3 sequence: CASSRGDQNEKLFF. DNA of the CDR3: TGTGCCAGCAGCCGGGGAGACCAGAATGAAAAACTGTTTTTT.

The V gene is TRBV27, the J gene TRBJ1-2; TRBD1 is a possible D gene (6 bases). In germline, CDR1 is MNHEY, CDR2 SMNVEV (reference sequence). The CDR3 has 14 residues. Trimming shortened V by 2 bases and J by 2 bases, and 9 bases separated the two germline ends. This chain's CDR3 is CASSLRTDNYGYTF. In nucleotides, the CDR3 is TGTGCCAGCAGTTTAAGGACAGACAACTATGGCTACACCTTC.

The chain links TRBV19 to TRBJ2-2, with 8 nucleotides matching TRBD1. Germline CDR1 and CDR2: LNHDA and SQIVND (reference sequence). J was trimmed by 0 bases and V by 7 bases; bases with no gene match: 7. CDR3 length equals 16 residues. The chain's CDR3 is CASTNTQGANTGELFF. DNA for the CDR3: TGTGCCAGTACCAATACACAGGGGGCGAACACCGGGGAGCTGTTTTTT. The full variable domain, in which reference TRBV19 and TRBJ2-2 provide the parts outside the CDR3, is DGGITQSPKYLFRKEGQNVTLSCEQNLNHDAMYWYRQDPGQGLRLIYYSQIVNDFQKGDIAEGYSVSREKKESFPLTVTSAQKNPTAFYLCASTNTQGANTGELFFGEGSRLTVL.

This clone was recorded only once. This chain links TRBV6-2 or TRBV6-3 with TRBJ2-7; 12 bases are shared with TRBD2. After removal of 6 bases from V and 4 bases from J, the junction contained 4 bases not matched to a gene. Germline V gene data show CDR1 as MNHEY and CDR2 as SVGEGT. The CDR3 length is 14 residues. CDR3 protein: CASSPGTSGYEQYF. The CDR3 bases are TGTGCCAGCAGCCCAGGGACTAGCGGGTACGAGCAGTACTTC.

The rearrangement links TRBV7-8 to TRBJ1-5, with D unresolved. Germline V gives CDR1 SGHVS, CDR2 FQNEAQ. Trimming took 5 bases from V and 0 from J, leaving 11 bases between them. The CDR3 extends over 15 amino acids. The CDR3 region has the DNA TGTGCCAGCAGCCTCACACCGTATAGCAATCAGCCCCAGCATTTT. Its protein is CASSLTPYSNQPQHF.

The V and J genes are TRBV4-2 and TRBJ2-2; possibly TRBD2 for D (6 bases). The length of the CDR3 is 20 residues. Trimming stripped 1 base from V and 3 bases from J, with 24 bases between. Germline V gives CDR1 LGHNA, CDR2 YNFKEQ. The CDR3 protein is CASSQGYFAVEGEYTGELFF. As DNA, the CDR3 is TGTGCCAGCAGCCAAGGATACTTTGCAGTGGAGGGAGAATACACCGGGGAGCTGTTTTTT.

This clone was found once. This chain's CDR3 is CASTPGLATDTQYF. The CDR3 region has the DNA TGTGCCAGCACCCCGGGACTAGCGACAGATACGCAGTATTTT. The chain carries TRBV6-5 and TRBJ2-3, with TRBD2 identical over 10 bases. The CDR3 spans 14 residues. Germline values: CDR1 MNHEY, CDR2 SVGAGI. The ends lost 7 bases at V and 3 bases at J; junction bases unmatched: 4.

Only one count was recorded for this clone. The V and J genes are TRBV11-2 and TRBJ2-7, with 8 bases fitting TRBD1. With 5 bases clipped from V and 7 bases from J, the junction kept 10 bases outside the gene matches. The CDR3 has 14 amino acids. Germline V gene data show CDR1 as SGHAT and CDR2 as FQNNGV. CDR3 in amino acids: CASSKDRVGGEQYF. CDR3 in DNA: TGTGCCAGCAGCAAGGACAGGGTGGGTGGGGAGCAGTACTTC.